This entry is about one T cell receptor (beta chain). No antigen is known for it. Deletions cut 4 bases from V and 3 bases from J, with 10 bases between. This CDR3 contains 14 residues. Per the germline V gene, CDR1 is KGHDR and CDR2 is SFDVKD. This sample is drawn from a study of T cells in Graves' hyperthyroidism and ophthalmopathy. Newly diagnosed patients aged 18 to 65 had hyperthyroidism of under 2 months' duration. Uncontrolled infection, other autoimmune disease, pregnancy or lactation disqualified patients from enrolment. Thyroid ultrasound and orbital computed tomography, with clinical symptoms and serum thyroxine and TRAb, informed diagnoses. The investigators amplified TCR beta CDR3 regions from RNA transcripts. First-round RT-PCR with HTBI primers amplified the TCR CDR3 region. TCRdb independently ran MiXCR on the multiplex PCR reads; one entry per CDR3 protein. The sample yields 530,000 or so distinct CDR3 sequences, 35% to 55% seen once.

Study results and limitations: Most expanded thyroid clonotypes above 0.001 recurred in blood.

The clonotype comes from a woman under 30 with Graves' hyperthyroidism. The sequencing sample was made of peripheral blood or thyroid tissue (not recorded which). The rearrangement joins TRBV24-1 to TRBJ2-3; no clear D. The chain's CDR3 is CATSDPSGTDTQYF. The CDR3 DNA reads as TGTGCCACCAGTGACCCGAGTGGGACAGATACGCAGTATTTT.